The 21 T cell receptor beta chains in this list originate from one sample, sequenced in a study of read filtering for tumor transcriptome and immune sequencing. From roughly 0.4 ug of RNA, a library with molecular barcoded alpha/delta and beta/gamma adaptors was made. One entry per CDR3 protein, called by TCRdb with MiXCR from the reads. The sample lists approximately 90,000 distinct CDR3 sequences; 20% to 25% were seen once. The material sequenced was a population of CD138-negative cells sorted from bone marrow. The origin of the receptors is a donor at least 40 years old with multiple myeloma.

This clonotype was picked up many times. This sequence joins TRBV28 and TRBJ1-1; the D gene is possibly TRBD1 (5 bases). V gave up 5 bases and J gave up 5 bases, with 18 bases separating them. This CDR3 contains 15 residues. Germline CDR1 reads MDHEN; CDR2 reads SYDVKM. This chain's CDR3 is CASSIIQIGATEAFF. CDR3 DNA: TGTGCCAGCAGTATCATACAGATCGGGGCGACTGAAGCTTTCTTT.

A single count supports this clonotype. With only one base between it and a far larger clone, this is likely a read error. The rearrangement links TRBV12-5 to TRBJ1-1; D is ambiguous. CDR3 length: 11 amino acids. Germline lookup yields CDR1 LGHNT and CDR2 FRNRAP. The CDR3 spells CASRSTAEAFF. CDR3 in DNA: TGTGCCAGCAGGTCGACCGCAGAAGCTTTCTTT.

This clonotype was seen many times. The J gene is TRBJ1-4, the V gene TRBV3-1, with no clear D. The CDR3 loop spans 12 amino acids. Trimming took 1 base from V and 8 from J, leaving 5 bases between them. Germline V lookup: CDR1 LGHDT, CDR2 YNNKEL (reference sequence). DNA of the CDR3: TGTGCCAGCAGCCAAGTTGACGAAAAACTGTTTTTT. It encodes CASSQVDEKLFF.

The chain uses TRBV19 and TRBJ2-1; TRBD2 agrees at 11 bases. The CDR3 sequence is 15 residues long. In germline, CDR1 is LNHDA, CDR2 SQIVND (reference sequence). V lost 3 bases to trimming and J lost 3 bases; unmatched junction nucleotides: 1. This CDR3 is CASSMGTSGYNEQFF. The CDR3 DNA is TGTGCCAGTAGTATGGGGACTAGCGGCTACAATGAGCAGTTCTTC.

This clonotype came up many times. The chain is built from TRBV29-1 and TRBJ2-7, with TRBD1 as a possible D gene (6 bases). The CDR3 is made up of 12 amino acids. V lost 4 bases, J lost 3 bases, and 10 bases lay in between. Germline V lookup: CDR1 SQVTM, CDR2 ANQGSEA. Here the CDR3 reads CSVVGGDYEQYF. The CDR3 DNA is TGCAGCGTTGTAGGGGGTGACTACGAGCAGTACTTC.

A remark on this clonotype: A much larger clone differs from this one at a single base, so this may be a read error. CDR3 amino acids: CSGTGGTGGDIGAFF. Here the CDR3 DNA reads TGCAGCGGGACCGGTGGGACAGGGGGCGATATTGGAGCTTTCTTT. The chain joins TRBV29-1 to TRBJ1-1; 12 bases align to TRBD1. Looked up from germline, CDR1 is SQVTM and CDR2 is ANQGSEA. V lost 7 bases to trimming and J lost 10 bases; unmatched junction nucleotides: 16. CDR3 length: 15 amino acids.

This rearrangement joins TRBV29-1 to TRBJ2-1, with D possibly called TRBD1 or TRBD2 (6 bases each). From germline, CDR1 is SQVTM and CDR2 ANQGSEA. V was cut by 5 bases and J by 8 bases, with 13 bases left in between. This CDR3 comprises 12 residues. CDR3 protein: CSVKGGPYEQFF. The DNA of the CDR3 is TGCAGCGTTAAAGGGGGGCCCTATGAGCAGTTCTTC.

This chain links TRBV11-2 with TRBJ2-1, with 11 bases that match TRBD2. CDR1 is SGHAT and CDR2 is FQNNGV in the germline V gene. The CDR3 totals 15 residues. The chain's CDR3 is CVGSPASGGQGEQFF. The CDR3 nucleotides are TGTGTCGGCAGCCCAGCTAGCGGGGGGCAGGGTGAGCAGTTCTTC.

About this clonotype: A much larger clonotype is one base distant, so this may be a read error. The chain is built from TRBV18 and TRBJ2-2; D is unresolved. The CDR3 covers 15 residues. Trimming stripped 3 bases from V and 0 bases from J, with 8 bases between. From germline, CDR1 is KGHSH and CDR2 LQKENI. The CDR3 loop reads CASSPAQTNTGELFF. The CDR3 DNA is TGTGCCAGCTCACCGGCTCAGACGAACACCGGGGAGCTGTTTTTT.

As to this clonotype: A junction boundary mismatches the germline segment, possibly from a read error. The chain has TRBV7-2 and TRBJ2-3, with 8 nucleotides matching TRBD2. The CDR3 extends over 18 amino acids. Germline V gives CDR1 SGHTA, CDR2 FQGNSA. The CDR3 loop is CASSLGFMGRGDTDTQYF. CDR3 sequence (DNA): TGTGCCAGCAGCTTAGGCTTCATGGGGCGGGGGGACACAGATACGCAGTACTTT.

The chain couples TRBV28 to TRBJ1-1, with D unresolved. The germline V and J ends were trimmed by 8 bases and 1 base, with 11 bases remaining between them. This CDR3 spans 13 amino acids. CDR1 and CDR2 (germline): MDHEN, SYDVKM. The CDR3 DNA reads TGTGCCAGCGGCCCTTACAAGAACACTGAAGCTTTCTTT. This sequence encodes CASGPYKNTEAFF.

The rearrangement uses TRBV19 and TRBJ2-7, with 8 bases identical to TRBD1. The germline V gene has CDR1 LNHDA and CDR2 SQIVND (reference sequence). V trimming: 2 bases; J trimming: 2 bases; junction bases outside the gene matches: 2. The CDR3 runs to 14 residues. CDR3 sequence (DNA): TGTGCCAGTAGTATACCGGGACAGGCCTACGAGCAGTACTTC. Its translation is CASSIPGQAYEQYF.

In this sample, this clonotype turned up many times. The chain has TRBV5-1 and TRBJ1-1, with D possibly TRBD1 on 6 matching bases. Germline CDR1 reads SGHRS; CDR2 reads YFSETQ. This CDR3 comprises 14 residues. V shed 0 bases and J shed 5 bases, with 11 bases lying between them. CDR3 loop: CASSLGGLGTEAFF. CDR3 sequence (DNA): TGCGCCAGCAGCTTGGGGGGGCTGGGAACTGAAGCTTTCTTT.

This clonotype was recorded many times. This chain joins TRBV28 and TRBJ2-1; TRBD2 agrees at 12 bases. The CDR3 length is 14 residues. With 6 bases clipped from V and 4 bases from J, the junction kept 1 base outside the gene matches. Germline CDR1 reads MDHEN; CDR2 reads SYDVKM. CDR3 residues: CASRLAGGYNEQFF. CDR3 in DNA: TGTGCCAGCAGGCTAGCGGGGGGGTACAATGAGCAGTTCTTC.

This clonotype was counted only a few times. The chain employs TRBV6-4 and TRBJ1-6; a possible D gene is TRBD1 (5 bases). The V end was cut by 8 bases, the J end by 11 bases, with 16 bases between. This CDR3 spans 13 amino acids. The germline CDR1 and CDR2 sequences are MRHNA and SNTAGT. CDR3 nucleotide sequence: TGTGCCAGCGCGTGGGACCACGGGGCACCCCTCCACTTT. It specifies CASAWDHGAPLHF.

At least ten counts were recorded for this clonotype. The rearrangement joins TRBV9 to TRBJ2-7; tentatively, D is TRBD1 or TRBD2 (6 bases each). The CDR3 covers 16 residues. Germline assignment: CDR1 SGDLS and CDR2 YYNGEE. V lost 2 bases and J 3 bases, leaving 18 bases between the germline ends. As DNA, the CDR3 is TGTGCCAGCAGCGTCGGCGGCGGAGGGGGTGTCTACGAGCAGTACTTC. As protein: CASSVGGGGGVYEQYF.

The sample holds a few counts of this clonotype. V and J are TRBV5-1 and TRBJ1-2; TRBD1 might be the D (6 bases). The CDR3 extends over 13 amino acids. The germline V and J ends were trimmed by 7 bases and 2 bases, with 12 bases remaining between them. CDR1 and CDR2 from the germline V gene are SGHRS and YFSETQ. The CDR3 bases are TGCGCCAGCGGGGAGACAGGAAACTATGGCTACACCTTC. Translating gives CASGETGNYGYTF.

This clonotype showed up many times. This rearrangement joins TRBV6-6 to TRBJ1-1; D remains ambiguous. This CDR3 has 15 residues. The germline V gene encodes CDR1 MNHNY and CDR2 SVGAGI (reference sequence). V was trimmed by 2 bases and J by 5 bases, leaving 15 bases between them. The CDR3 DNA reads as TGTGCCAGCAGTTACCGATCTAGGGCTCAGACTGAAGCTTTCTTT. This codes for CASSYRSRAQTEAFF.

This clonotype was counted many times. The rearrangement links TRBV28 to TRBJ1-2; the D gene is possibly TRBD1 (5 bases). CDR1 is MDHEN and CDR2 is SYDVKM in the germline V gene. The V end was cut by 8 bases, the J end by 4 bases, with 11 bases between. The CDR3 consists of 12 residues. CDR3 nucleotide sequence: TGTGCCAGCCGGAGTCAGGGCTATGGCTACACCTTC. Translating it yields CASRSQGYGYTF.

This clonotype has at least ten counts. The DNA of the CDR3 is TGCAGCGTTGAAGGGGCAGGGGGCGAAGAGACCCAGTACTTC. The encoded protein is CSVEGAGGEETQYF. The rearrangement uses TRBV29-1 and TRBJ2-5, with TRBD1 identical over 8 bases. CDR1 SQVTM and CDR2 ANQGSEA come from the germline V gene. The CDR3 loop spans 14 amino acids. V shed 1 base and J 3 bases; nucleotides not matched to a gene: 4.

The CDR3 bases are TGTGCCAGCAGTTTATCCCAGGGCAGCACAGATACGCAGTATTTT. Residues: CASSLSQGSTDTQYF. The V and J genes are TRBV28 and TRBJ2-3; D may be TRBD1 (5 bases). Germline V CDR1 and CDR2: MDHEN, SYDVKM. The CDR3 has 15 residues. Trimming pared 1 base from V and 0 bases from J, leaving 8 bases between. Full variable domain (remainder filled in from reference TRBV28 and TRBJ2-3): DVKVTQSSRYLVKRTGEKVFLECVQDMDHENMFWYRQDPGLGLRLIYFSYDVKMKEKGDIPEGYSVSREKKERFSLILESASTNQTSMYLCASSLSQGSTDTQYFGPGTRLTVL.